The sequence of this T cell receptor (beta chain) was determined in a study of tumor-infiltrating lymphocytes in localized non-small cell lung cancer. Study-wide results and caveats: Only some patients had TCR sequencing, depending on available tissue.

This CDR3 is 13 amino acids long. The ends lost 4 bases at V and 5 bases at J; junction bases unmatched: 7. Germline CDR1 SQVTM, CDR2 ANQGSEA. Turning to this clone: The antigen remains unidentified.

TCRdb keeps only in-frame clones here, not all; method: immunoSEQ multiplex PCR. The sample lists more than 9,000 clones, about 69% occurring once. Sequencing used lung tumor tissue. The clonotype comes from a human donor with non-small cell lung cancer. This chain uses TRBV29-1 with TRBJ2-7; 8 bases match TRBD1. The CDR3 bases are TGCAGCGTTGTAAGGACAGGGTTGGACGAGCAGTACTTC. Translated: CSVVRTGLDEQYF.